The source of this TCR beta chain is a study of somatic mutations in cytotoxic T cells in rheumatoid arthritis. Study context: Peripheral blood samples of 25 to 35 ml EDTA were taken from patients directly after diagnosis and before treatment. Study outcomes and limitations: It was found that CD8+ T-cell clonality in rheumatoid arthritis patients did not differ significantly from that in age-matched healthy controls.

The V end lost 2 bases, the J end lost 2 bases, and 8 bases lay between the germline ends. This CDR3 has 13 amino acids. CDR1 is SGHTS and CDR2 is YDEGEE in the germline V gene. To note about this clone: As yet, its antigen is unknown.

TCRdb's table, derived via immunoSEQ multiplex PCR, lists solely in-frame clones and lacks some. Of around 15,000 clones listed, roughly 82% were seen once; the top ten hold 29%. This chain links TRBV5-8 with TRBJ2-7; tentatively, D is TRBD2 (5 bases). The TCR sequence derives from an adult with rheumatoid arthritis. The material sequenced was CD8+ T cells sorted from blood. The CDR3 loop reads CASSLAETYEQYF. DNA of the CDR3: TGTGCCAGCAGCTTAGCGGAAACCTACGAGCAGTACTTC.